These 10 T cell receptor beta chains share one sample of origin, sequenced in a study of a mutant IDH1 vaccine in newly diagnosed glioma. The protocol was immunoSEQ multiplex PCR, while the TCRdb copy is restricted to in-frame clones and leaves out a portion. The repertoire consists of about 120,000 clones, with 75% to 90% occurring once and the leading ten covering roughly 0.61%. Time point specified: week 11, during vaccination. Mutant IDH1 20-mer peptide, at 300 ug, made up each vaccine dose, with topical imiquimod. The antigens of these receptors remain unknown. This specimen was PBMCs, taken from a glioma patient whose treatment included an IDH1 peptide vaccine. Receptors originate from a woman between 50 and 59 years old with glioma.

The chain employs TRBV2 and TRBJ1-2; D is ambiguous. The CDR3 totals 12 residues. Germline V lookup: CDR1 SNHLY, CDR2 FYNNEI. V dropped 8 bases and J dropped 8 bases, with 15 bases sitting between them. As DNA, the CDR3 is TGTGCCAGCCAGAGGTTCACTATCGGCTACACCTTC. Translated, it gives CASQRFTIGYTF.

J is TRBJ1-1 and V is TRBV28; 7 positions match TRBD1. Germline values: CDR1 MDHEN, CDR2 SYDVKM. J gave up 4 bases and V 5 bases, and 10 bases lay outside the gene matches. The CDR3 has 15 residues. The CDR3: CASSPVTGMATEAFF. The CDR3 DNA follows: TGTGCCAGCAGTCCGGTGACAGGGATGGCCACTGAAGCTTTCTTT.

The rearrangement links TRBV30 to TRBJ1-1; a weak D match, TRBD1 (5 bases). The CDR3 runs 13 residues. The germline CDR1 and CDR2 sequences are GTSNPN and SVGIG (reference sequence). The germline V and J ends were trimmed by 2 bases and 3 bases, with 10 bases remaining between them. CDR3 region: CAWSSGTDTEAFF. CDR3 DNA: TGTGCCTGGAGTTCCGGGACGGACACTGAAGCTTTCTTT.

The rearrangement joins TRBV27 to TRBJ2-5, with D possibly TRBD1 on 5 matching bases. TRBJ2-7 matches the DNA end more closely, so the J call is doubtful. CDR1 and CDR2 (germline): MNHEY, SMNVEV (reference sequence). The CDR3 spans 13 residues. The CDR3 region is CASSLSRAYEQYF. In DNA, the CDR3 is TGTGCCAGCAGTTTATCCAGGGCGTACGAGCAGTACTTC.

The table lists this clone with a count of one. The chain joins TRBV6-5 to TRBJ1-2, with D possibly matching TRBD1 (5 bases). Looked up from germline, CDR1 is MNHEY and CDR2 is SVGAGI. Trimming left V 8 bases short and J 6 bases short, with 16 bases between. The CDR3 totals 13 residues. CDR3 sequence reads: CASAEGSVDGYTF. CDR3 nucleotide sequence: TGTGCCAGCGCGGAGGGGTCGGTGGATGGCTACACCTTC.

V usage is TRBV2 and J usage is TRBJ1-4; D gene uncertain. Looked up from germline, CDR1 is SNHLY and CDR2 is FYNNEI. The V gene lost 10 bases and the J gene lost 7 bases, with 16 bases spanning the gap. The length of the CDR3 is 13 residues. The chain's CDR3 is CATNTDAGEKLFF. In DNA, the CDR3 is TGTGCCACCAATACAGACGCCGGTGAAAAACTGTTTTTT.

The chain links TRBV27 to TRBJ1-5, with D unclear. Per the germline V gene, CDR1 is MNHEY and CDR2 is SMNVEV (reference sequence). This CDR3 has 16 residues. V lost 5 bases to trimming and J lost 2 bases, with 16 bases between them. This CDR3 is CASSPIFGLGNQPQHF. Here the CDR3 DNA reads TGTGCCAGCAGTCCCATATTCGGGTTGGGCAATCAGCCCCAGCATTTT.

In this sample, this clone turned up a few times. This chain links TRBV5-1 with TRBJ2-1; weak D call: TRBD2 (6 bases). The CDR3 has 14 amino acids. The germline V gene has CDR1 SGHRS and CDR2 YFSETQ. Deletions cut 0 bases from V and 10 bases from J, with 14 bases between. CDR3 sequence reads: CASSLGEAGMEQFF. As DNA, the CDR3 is TGCGCCAGCAGCTTGGGTGAAGCGGGCATGGAGCAGTTCTTC.

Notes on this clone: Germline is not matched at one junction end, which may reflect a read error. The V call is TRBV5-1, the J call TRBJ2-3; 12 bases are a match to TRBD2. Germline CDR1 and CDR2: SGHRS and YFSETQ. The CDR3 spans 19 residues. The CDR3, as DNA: TGCGCCAGCAGCTTGGTTCTAGCGGGAGGGCAATTGAAGACAGGTACGCAGTATTTT. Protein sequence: CASSLVLAGGQLKTGTQYF.

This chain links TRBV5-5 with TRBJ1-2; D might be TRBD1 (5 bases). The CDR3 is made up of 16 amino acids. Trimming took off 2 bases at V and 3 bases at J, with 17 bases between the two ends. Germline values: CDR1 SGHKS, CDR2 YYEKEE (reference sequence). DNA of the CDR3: TGTGCCAGCAGCTTCCCGGGACTCTCAACGGACTATGGCTACACCTTC. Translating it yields CASSFPGLSTDYGYTF.